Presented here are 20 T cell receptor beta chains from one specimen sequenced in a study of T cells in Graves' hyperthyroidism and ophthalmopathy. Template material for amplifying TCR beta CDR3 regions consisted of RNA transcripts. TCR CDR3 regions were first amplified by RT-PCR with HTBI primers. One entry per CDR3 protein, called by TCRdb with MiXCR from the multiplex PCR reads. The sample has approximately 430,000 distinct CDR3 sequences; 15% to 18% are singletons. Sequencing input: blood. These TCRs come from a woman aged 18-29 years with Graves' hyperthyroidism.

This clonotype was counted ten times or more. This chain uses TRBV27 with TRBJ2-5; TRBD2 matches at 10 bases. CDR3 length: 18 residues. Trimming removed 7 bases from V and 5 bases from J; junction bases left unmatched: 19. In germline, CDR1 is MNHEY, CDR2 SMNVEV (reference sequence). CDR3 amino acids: CASKPYRLSGRAGETQYF. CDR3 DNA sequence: TGTGCCAGCAAGCCCTACCGATTGAGCGGGAGGGCCGGGGAGACCCAGTACTTC.

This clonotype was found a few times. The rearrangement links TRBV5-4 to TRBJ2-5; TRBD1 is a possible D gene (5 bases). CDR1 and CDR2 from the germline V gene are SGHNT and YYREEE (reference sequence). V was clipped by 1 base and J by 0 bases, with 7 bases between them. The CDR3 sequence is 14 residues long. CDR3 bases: TGTGCCAGCAGCTTGAAGGGGTACCAAGAGACCCAGTACTTC. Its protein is CASSLKGYQETQYF.

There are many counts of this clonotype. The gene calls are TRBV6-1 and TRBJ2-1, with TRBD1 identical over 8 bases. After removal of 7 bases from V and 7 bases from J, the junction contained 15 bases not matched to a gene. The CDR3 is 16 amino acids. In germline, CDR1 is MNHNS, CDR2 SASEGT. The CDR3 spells CASTPAGSGGANEQFF. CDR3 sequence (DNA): TGTGCCAGCACCCCAGCCGGGTCAGGGGGCGCGAATGAGCAGTTCTTC.

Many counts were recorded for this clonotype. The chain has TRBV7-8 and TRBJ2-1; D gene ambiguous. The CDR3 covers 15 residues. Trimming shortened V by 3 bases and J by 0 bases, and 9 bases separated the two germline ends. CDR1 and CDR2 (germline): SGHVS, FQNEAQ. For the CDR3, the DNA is TGTGCCAGCAGCTTTGTCGATAACTCCTACAATGAGCAGTTCTTC. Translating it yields CASSFVDNSYNEQFF.

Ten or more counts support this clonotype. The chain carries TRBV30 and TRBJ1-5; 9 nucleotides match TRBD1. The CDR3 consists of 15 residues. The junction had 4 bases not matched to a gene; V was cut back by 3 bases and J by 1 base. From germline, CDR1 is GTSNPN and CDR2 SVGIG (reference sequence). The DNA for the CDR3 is TGTGCCTGGAGCGTTGGACAGGGGAGCAATCAGCCCCAGCATTTT. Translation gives CAWSVGQGSNQPQHF.

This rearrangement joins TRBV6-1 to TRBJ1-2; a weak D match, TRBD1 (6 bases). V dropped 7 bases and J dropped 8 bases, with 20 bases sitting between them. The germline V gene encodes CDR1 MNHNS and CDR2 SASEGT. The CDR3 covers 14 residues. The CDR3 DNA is TGTGCCAGCAATATAGCGGGGGGCGCGGGCGGCTACACCTTC. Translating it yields CASNIAGGAGGYTF.

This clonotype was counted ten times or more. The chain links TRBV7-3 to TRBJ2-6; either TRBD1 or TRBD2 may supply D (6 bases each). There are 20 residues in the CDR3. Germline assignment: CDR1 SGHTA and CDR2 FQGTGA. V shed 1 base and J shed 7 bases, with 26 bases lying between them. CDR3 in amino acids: CASSLKGGAPWLKHANVLTF. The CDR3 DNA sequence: TGTGCCAGCAGCTTAAAGGGGGGAGCCCCGTGGCTGAAGCATGCCAACGTCCTGACTTTC.

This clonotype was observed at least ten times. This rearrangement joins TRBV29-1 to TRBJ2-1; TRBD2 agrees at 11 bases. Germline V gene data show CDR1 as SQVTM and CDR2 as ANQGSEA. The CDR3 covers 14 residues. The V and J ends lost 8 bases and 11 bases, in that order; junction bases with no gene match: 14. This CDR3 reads CSSDGLAGTEKQFF. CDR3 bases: TGCAGCTCCGACGGACTAGCGGGTACTGAAAAGCAGTTCTTC.

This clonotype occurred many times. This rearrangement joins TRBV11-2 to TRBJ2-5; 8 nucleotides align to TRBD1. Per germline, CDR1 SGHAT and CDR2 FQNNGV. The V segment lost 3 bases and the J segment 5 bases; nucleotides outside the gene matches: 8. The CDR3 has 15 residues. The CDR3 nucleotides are TGTGCCAGCAGCTTTAAACAGGGGGTGGGTGAGACCCAGTACTTC. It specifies CASSFKQGVGETQYF.

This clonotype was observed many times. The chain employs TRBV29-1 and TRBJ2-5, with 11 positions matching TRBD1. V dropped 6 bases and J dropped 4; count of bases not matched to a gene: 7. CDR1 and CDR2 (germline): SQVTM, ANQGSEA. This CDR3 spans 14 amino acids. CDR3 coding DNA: TGCAGCGTAGGACAGGGGGCAGGGAGAGAGACCCAGTACTTC. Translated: CSVGQGAGRETQYF.

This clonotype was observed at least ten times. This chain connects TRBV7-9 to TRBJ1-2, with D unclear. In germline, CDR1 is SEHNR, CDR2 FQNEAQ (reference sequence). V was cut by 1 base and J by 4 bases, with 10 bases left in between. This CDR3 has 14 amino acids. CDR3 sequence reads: CASSLGTDLYGYTF. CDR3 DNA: TGTGCCAGCAGCTTAGGCACAGACCTCTATGGCTACACCTTC.

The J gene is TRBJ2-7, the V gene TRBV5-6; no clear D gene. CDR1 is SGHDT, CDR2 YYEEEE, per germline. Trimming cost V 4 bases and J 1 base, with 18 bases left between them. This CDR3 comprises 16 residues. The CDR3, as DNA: TGTGCCAGCAGCCCCACAATGGGTTTCGGGTCCTACGAGCAGTACTTC. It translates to CASSPTMGFGSYEQYF.

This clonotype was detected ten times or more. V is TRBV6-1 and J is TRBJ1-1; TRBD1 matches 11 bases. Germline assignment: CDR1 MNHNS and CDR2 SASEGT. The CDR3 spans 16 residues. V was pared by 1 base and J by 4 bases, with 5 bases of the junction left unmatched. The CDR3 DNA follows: TGTGCCAGCAGTGAAGGGGCCGGGACAGGGGGCACTGAAGCTTTCTTT. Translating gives CASSEGAGTGGTEAFF.

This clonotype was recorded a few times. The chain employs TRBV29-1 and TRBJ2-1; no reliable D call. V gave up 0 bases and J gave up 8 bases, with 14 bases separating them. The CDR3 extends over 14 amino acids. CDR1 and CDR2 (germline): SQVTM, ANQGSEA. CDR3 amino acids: CSVEDHSIRYEQFF. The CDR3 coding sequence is TGCAGCGTTGAAGATCACAGCATAAGGTATGAGCAGTTCTTC.

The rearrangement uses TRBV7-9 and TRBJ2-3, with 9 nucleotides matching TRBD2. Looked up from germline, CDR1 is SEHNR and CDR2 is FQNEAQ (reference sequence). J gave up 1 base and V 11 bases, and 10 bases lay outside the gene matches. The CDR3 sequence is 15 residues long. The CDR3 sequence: CAGSGRGGGTDTQYF. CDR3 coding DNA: TGTGCCGGTAGCGGGCGGGGGGGGGGCACAGATACGCAGTATTTT. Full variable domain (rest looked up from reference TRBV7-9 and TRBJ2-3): DTGVSQNPRHKITKRGQNVTFRCDPISEHNRLYWYRQTLGQGPEFLTYFQNEAQLEKSRLLSDRFSAERPKGSFSTLEIQRTEQGDSAMYLCAGSGRGGGTDTQYFGPGTRLTVL.

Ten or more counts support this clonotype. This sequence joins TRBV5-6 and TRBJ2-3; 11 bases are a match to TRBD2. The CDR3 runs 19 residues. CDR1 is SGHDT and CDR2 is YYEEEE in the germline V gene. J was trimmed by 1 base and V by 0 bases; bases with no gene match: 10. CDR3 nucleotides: TGTGCCAGCAGCTTGGAGCTACTAGCGGGAGCGGGTGGCACAGATACGCAGTATTTT. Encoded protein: CASSLELLAGAGGTDTQYF.

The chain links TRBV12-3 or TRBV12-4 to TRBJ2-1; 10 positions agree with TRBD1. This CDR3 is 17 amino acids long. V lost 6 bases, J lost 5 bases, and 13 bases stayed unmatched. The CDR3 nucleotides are TGTGCCAGCAGCCCCCCCCCGGGGGACAGGGGAAACAATGAGCAGTTCTTC. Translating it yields CASSPPPGDRGNNEQFF.

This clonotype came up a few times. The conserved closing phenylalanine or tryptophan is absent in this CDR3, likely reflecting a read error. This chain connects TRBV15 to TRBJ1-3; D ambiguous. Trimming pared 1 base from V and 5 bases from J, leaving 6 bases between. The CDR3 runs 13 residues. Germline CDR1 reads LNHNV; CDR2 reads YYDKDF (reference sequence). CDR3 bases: TGTGCCACCAGCAGAGGGGGAAGAAACACCATATATCTT. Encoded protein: CATSRGGRNTIYL.

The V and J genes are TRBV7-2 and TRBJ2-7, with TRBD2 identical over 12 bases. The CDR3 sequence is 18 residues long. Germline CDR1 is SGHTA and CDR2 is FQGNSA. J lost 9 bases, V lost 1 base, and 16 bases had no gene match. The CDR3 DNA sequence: TGTGCCAGCAGCTTAGATCCCCCGGGCGTTCTAGCGGGAGGGGGGCAGTACTTC. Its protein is CASSLDPPGVLAGGGQYF.

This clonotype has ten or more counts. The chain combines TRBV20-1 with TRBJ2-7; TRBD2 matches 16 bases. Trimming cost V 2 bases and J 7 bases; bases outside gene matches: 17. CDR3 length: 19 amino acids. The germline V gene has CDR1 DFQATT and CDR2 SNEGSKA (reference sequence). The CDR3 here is CSARTPGLAGGPRVWEQYF. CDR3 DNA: TGCAGTGCTAGAACTCCGGGACTAGCGGGAGGGCCACGGGTTTGGGAGCAGTACTTC.